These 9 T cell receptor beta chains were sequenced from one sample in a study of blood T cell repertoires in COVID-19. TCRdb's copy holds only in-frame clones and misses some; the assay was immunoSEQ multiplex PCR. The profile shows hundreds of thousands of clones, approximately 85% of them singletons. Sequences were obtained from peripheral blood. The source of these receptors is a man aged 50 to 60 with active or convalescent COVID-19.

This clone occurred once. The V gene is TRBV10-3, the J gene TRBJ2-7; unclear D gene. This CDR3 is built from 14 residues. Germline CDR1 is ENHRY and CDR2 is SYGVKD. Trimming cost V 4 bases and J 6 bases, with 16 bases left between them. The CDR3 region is CAISVSPVSPEQYF. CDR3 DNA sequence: TGTGCCATCAGTGTTTCCCCGGTTTCCCCCGAGCAGTACTTC.

DNA of the CDR3: TGTGCCAGCAGCTTCGGCACAGATACGCAGTATTTT. It yields the protein CASSFGTDTQYF. The chain uses TRBV5-6 and TRBJ2-3; D unclear. V shed 2 bases and J shed 1 base, with 2 bases lying between them. In germline, CDR1 is SGHDT, CDR2 YYEEEE. This CDR3 spans 12 amino acids.

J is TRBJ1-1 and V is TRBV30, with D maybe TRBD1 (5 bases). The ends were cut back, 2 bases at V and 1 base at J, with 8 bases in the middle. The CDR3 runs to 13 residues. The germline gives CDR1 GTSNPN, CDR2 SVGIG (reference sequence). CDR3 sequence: CAWSLGGNTEAFF. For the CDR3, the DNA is TGTGCCTGGAGTCTCGGGGGGAACACTGAAGCTTTCTTT.

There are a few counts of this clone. Here the CDR3 DNA reads TGTGCCAGCAAAGGTCGGGTGGCGGGAGCAAGAGGGGGAGAGGTGACCCAGTACTTC. Its translation is CASKGRVAGARGGEVTQYF. This chain joins TRBV3-1 (or the pseudogene TRBV3-2) and TRBJ2-5, with a tentative D call TRBD2 (7 bases). Trimming removed 7 bases from V and 7 bases from J, with 34 bases in between. Germline V gene sequence: CDR1 LGHDT, CDR2 YNNKEL (reference sequence). There are 19 residues in the CDR3.

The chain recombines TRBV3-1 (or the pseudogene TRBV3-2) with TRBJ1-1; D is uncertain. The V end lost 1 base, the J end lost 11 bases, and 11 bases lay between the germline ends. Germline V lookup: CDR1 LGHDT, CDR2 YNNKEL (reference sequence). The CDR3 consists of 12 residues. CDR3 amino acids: CASSQGEVEAFF. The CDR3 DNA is TGTGCCAGCAGCCAAGGTGAAGTGGAGGCTTTCTTT.

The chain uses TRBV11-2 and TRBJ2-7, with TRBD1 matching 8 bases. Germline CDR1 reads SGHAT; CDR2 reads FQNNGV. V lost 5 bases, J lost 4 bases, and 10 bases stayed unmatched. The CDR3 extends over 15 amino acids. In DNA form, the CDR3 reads TGTGCCAGCAGCCCCTCGACCGGGACAGGTTACGAGCAGTACTTC. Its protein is CASSPSTGTGYEQYF.

In DNA, the CDR3 is TGTGCCAGCAGTGAGTTTAGGGACAGAGGTGGCTACACCTTC. Translated, it gives CASSEFRDRGGYTF. The V gene is TRBV2, the J gene TRBJ1-2; TRBD1 matches 7 bases. This CDR3 is built from 14 residues. The trim removed 3 bases at V and 7 bases at J, leaving 8 bases unmatched. The germline gives CDR1 SNHLY, CDR2 FYNNEI.

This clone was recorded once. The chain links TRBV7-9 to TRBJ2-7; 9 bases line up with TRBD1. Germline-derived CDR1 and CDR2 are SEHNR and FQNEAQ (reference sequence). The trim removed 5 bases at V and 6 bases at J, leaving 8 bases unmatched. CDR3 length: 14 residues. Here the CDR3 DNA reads TGTGCCAGCAGCCCAGGGACAGGGTTGCGCGAGCAGTACTTC. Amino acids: CASSPGTGLREQYF.

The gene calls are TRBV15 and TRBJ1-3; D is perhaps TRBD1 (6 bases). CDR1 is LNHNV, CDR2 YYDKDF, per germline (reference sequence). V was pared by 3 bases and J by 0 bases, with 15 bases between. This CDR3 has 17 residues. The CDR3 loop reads CATSSLNRVYSGNTIYF. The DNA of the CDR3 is TGTGCCACCAGCAGTCTAAACAGGGTCTACTCTGGAAACACCATATATTTT.